The 17 T cell receptor beta chains reported below all come from one sample, sequenced in a study of OX40 agonist ivuxolimab in advanced cancers. Data came from immunoSEQ multiplex PCR; TCRdb stores just in-frame clones and leaves some out. The sample comprises nearly 65,000 clones, about nine tenths of which are singletons, and about 4% rests with the top ten. Source: CD4+ or CD8+ T cells sorted from blood, taken in a trial of the OX40 agonist ivuxolimab. These receptors all come from an adult with an advanced solid tumor such as melanoma, head and neck, liver or kidney cancer.

The J gene is TRBJ2-7, the V gene TRBV6-1; D possibly corresponds to TRBD2 (6 bases). The CDR3 runs to 16 residues. Between the trimmed V and J ends, which lost 1 base and 4 bases, there was a span of 17 bases. Looked up from germline, CDR1 is MNHNS and CDR2 is SASEGT. The CDR3 region is CASSEVGSGAYYEQYF. The CDR3 DNA is TGTGCCAGCAGTGAAGTGGGTAGCGGAGCTTATTACGAGCAGTACTTC.

The chain is built from TRBV5-1 and TRBJ2-2; TRBD2 matches 13 bases. V gave up 4 bases and J gave up 7 bases; unmatched junction bases: 7. CDR1 is SGHRS, CDR2 YFSETQ, per germline. CDR3 length equals 16 residues. The CDR3 region is CASSGGLAGVLGELFF. The CDR3 DNA reads TGCGCCAGCAGCGGAGGACTAGCGGGAGTCCTCGGGGAGCTGTTTTTT. The full variable domain, completed using reference TRBV5-1 and TRBJ2-2, is KAGVTQTPRYLIKTRGQQVTLSCSPISGHRSVSWYQQTPGQGLQFLFEYFSETQRNKGNFPGRFSGRQFSNSRSEMNVSTLELGDSALYLCASSGGLAGVLGELFFGEGSRLTVL.

This clone has only one observation. The J gene is TRBJ2-3, the V gene TRBV18, with D unclear. Germline loops: CDR1 KGHSH, CDR2 LQKENI. Between the trimmed V and J ends, which lost 0 bases and 0 bases, there was a span of 7 bases. This CDR3 spans 15 amino acids. The CDR3 DNA reads as TGTGCCAGCTCACCACCGTCGGGTAGCACAGATACGCAGTATTTT. It specifies CASSPPSGSTDTQYF. Filled out from reference TRBV18 and TRBJ2-3, the complete variable domain reads NAGVMQNPRHLVRRRGQEARLRCSPMKGHSHVYWYRQLPEEGLKFMVYLQKENIIDESGMPKERFSAEFPKEGPSILRIQQVVRGDSAAYFCASSPPSGSTDTQYFGPGTRLTVL.

This rearrangement joins TRBV2 to TRBJ2-2, with 10 bases matching TRBD1. The CDR3 extends over 19 amino acids. Trimming at V came to 3 bases and at J to 2 bases, leaving 12 bases not matched to a gene. In germline, CDR1 is SNHLY, CDR2 FYNNEI. Here the CDR3 reads CASSDSSRTGGINTGELFF. DNA for the CDR3: TGTGCCAGCAGTGATTCTAGTAGGACAGGGGGTATTAACACCGGGGAGCTGTTTTTT.

This chain links TRBV5-4 with TRBJ2-1, with D perhaps TRBD1 (6 bases). The CDR3 is 15 amino acids. Trimming left V 6 bases short and J 6 bases short, with 19 bases between. The germline V gene has CDR1 SGHNT and CDR2 YYREEE (reference sequence). CDR3 nucleotide sequence: TGTGCCAGCAACCGAGAGGGGGACCCCATCAATGAGCAGTTCTTC. Protein product: CASNREGDPINEQFF. Filled out from reference TRBV5-4 and TRBJ2-1, the complete variable domain reads ETGVTQSPTHLIKTRGQQVTLRCSSQSGHNTVSWYQQALGQGPQFIFQYYREEENGRGNFPPRFSGLQFPNYSSELNVNALELDDSALYLCASNREGDPINEQFFGPGTRLTVL.

The chain has TRBV19 and TRBJ2-1; D possibly corresponds to TRBD1 (5 bases). The CDR3 consists of 16 residues. CDR1 is LNHDA and CDR2 is SQIVND in the germline V gene (reference sequence). V gave up 1 base and J gave up 2 bases, with 12 bases separating them. This CDR3 reads CASSIVPQGAYNEQFF. Written as DNA, the CDR3 is TGTGCCAGTAGTATAGTCCCCCAGGGTGCCTACAATGAGCAGTTCTTC.

The gene calls are TRBV9 and TRBJ1-1, with unresolved D. The CDR3 extends over 13 amino acids. V lost 4 bases to trimming and J lost 8 bases, with 15 bases between them. Germline CDR1 SGDLS, CDR2 YYNGEE. The DNA for the CDR3 is TGTGCCAGCAGCCCCCCCGCGGCGACGGAAGCTTTCTTT. Amino acid sequence: CASSPPAATEAFF.

The chain combines TRBV7-9 with TRBJ2-7, with D maybe TRBD2 (5 bases). Between the trimmed V and J ends, which lost 3 bases and 3 bases, there was a span of 15 bases. This CDR3 is 15 amino acids long. Germline V gene sequence: CDR1 SEHNR, CDR2 FQNEAQ (reference sequence). The CDR3 DNA follows: TGTGCCAGCAGCTTTTACGGGGAGCCTGTCTACGAGCAGTACTTC. Translated, it gives CASSFYGEPVYEQYF.

V gene TRBV4-2 combines with J gene TRBJ1-1, with 8 bases matching TRBD1. The CDR3 totals 14 residues. CDR1 and CDR2 from the germline V gene are LGHNA and YNFKEQ. V trimming: 3 bases; J trimming: 1 base; junction bases outside the gene matches: 1. Written as DNA, the CDR3 is TGTGCCAGCAGCCATGGACAGGGGAACACTGAAGCTTTCTTT. Amino acids: CASSHGQGNTEAFF.

The chain combines TRBV10-3 with TRBJ1-5, with a tentative D call TRBD1 (5 bases). With 3 bases removed from V and 2 bases from J, the gap between germline ends came to 11 bases. The CDR3 extends over 15 amino acids. CDR1 and CDR2 (germline): ENHRY, SYGVKD. CDR3 amino acids: CAISDMGLRNQPQHF. CDR3 in DNA: TGTGCCATCAGTGATATGGGGCTCCGCAATCAGCCCCAGCATTTT.

The chain has TRBV6-5 and TRBJ2-2; 8 bases match TRBD2. The germline CDR1 and CDR2 sequences are MNHEY and SVGAGI. V was pared by 0 bases and J by 5 bases, with 2 bases of the junction left unmatched. The CDR3 runs to 15 residues. This chain's CDR3 is CASSYSGLVTGELFF. The CDR3 nucleotides read TGTGCCAGCAGTTACTCGGGACTAGTTACCGGGGAGCTGTTTTTT.

Notes on this clone: Other DNA sequences of this sample code for an identical CDR3. The gene calls are TRBV19 and TRBJ2-1; D unresolved. CDR1 and CDR2 (germline): LNHDA, SQIVND (reference sequence). The CDR3 runs 12 residues. Trimming removed 5 bases from V and 3 bases from J, with 5 bases in between. CDR3 nucleotides: TGTGCCAGTAGTGCCGACTACAATGAGCAGTTCTTC. Amino acid sequence: CASSADYNEQFF. The entire variable domain, with the rest obtained from reference TRBV19 and TRBJ2-1, is as follows: DGGITQSPKYLFRKEGQNVTLSCEQNLNHDAMYWYRQDPGQGLRLIYYSQIVNDFQKGDIAEGYSVSREKKESFPLTVTSAQKNPTAFYLCASSADYNEQFFGPGTRLTVL.

This chain joins TRBV6-4 and TRBJ2-3, with 12 positions matching TRBD2. The germline gives CDR1 MRHNA, CDR2 SNTAGT. V was clipped by 3 bases and J by 5 bases; unmatched bases: 0. CDR3 length: 14 amino acids. CDR3 region: CASSEGLAGDTQYF. The CDR3 nucleotides are TGTGCCAGCAGTGAGGGACTAGCGGGAGATACGCAGTATTTT.

This chain links TRBV27 with TRBJ2-3; no definite D call. Germline V gene lookup returns CDR1 MNHEY and CDR2 SMNVEV (reference sequence). The CDR3 is 15 amino acids. V lost 2 bases and J lost 0, with 9 bases in between. CDR3 loop: CASSLVFGSTDTQYF. The CDR3 DNA is TGTGCCAGCAGTTTAGTTTTTGGGAGCACAGATACGCAGTATTTT.

The rearrangement links TRBV6-5 to TRBJ1-4, with D uncertain. Trimming stripped 3 bases from V and 1 base from J, with 6 bases between. Per germline, CDR1 MNHEY and CDR2 SVGAGI. The CDR3 covers 14 residues. DNA of the CDR3: TGTGCCAGCAGTTATCAAGGAACTAATGAAAAACTGTTTTTT. It codes for CASSYQGTNEKLFF.

The chain uses TRBV7-8 and TRBJ1-4; D uncertain. V lost 5 bases to trimming and J lost 8 bases, with 15 bases between them. The CDR3 is made up of 14 amino acids. CDR1 is SGHVS and CDR2 is FQNEAQ in the germline V gene. CDR3 sequence reads: CASSKPNLEEKLFF. The CDR3, as DNA: TGTGCCAGCAGCAAACCCAACCTTGAGGAAAAACTGTTTTTT.

This rearrangement joins TRBV9 to TRBJ1-4; perhaps TRBD1 as D (6 bases). V gave up 0 bases and J gave up 7 bases, with 13 bases separating them. This CDR3 has 15 amino acids. CDR1 and CDR2 (germline): SGDLS, YYNGEE. For the CDR3, the DNA is TGTGCCAGCAGCGTAGGCGGGGGGCTTAGTGAAAAACTGTTTTTT. This translates into CASSVGGGLSEKLFF.